Presented here are 28 T cell receptor beta chains from one specimen sequenced in a study of T cells after yellow fever vaccination. TCRdb reprocessed the 5' RACE reads with MiXCR, giving one entry per CDR3 protein. The table records roughly 310,000 distinct CDR3 sequences, 8.5% to 9% of them present only once. Sequenced here: PBMCs, sampled on the day of the first yellow fever vaccination. The receptors stem from a man aged 18 to 29 who received the YFV17D yellow fever vaccine.

This clonotype was picked up many times. At one end, the junction sequence differs from germline, possibly due to a read error. The V gene is TRBV5-1, the J gene TRBJ2-3; D uncertain. The CDR3 is made up of 13 amino acids. Germline CDR1 SGHRS, CDR2 YFSETQ. The CDR3 region is CASSLGGTDTQYF. CDR3 sequence (DNA): TGTGCCAGCAGTTTAGGAGGCACAGATACGCAGTATTTT.

J is TRBJ1-1 and V is TRBV29-1; 8 bases match TRBD1. The CDR3 totals 14 residues. Germline CDR1 and CDR2: SQVTM and ANQGSEA. V dropped 3 bases and J dropped 8; count of bases not matched to a gene: 11. The CDR3 bases are TGCAGCGTTGACGTTGGCAGGGGGCTTGCCGAAGCTTTCTTT. Residues: CSVDVGRGLAEAFF.

A few counts support this clonotype. This rearrangement joins TRBV25-1 to TRBJ2-5, with D possibly matching TRBD2 (6 bases). This CDR3 spans 14 amino acids. The ends were cut back, 6 bases at V and 5 bases at J, with 16 bases in the middle. CDR1 is MGHDK, CDR2 SYGVNS, per germline. The CDR3 loop is CASRGVGGLETQYF. The CDR3 bases are TGTGCCAGCAGGGGGGTCGGAGGGCTCGAGACCCAGTACTTC.

The genes are TRBV6-5 and TRBJ1-1; 7 bases match TRBD1. Germline CDR1 MNHEY, CDR2 SVGAGI. The length of the CDR3 is 15 residues. The J segment lost 3 bases and the V segment lost 0 bases, leaving 4 bases of the junction unmatched. CDR3 region: CASSYSAGGYTEAFF. In nucleotides, the CDR3 is TGTGCCAGCAGTTACTCAGCAGGGGGTTACACTGAAGCTTTCTTT.

This chain links TRBV10-3 with TRBJ2-7, with no clear D. The CDR3 loop spans 11 amino acids. Per the germline V gene, CDR1 is ENHRY and CDR2 is SYGVKD. The V end lost 2 bases, the J end lost 6 bases, and 5 bases lay between the germline ends. CDR3 sequence reads: CAISETAEQYF. The CDR3 DNA sequence: TGTGCCATCAGTGAGACGGCCGAGCAGTACTTC.

There are many counts of this clonotype. V gene TRBV11-2 combines with J gene TRBJ2-5; D remains ambiguous. Trimming left V 1 base short and J 2 bases short, with 5 bases between. Germline lookup yields CDR1 SGHAT and CDR2 FQNNGV. This CDR3 is 13 amino acids long. CDR3 DNA sequence: TGTGCCAGCAGCTTAGCCCCTCAAGAGACCCAGTACTTC. Translation: CASSLAPQETQYF.

V gene TRBV12-3 or TRBV12-4 combines with J gene TRBJ1-3; the match to TRBD1 covers 7 bases. With 6 bases clipped from V and 2 bases from J, the junction kept 7 bases outside the gene matches. This CDR3 region has 15 residues. In DNA form, the CDR3 reads TGTGCCAGCAGCTCAACCGGGACAGCTGGAAACACCATATATTTT. Translation: CASSSTGTAGNTIYF.

V and J are TRBV7-9 and TRBJ2-7; 9 positions agree with TRBD2. The CDR3 loop spans 15 amino acids. Germline CDR1 and CDR2: SEHNR and FQNEAQ (reference sequence). Trimming at V came to 3 bases and at J to 3 bases, leaving 6 bases not matched to a gene. Here the CDR3 DNA reads TGTGCCAGCAGCTTCCCTGGGACTAGCAGCTACGAGCAGTACTTC. Its translation is CASSFPGTSSYEQYF.

This clonotype has just a few counts. The chain joins TRBV9 to TRBJ2-3; 10 bases match TRBD2. Germline V lookup: CDR1 SGDLS, CDR2 YYNGEE. With 0 bases clipped from V and 6 bases from J, the junction kept 13 bases outside the gene matches. The CDR3 has 18 amino acids. The DNA for the CDR3 is TGTGCCAGCAGCGTAGCCCCCCCGAGAAGCGGGGGGGGGGATACGCAGTATTTT. As protein: CASSVAPPRSGGGDTQYF.

There are a few counts of this clonotype. The chain joins TRBV7-2 to TRBJ1-2, with D perhaps TRBD1 (6 bases). The CDR3 has 13 residues. V was trimmed by 2 bases and J by 10 bases, leaving 14 bases between them. Germline assignment: CDR1 SGHTA and CDR2 FQGNSA. This CDR3 is CASSLREWTDYTF. The CDR3 nucleotides read TGTGCCAGCAGCTTAAGGGAATGGACAGACTACACCTTC.

This clonotype was seen a handful of times. The chain has TRBV11-1 and TRBJ2-2, with a weak D call TRBD2 (6 bases). The CDR3 length is 18 residues. V was pared by 5 bases and J by 1 base, with 20 bases between. Germline CDR1 and CDR2: SGHAT and FQDESV (reference sequence). CDR3 coding DNA: TGTGCCAGCAGCCGGGGGTTCTCGGGAGAGAGGAACACCGGGGAGCTGTTTTTT. Translating it yields CASSRGFSGERNTGELFF.

V usage is TRBV12-3 or TRBV12-4 and J usage is TRBJ2-3, with D unclear. Trimming stripped 6 bases from V and 5 bases from J, with 6 bases between. The length of the CDR3 is 11 residues. The CDR3 sequence is CASRTGDTQYF. CDR3 sequence (DNA): TGTGCCAGCAGGACGGGAGATACGCAGTATTTT.

The J gene is TRBJ2-3, the V gene TRBV4-1; 8 positions match TRBD2. This CDR3 is 16 amino acids long. Per germline, CDR1 MGHRA and CDR2 YSYEKL. Trimming took 0 bases from V and 6 from J; bases not matched to a gene: 8. The CDR3 nucleotides are TGCGCCAGCAGCCAAGATCGAACGGGGGGGGAGGATACGCAGTATTTT. This codes for CASSQDRTGGEDTQYF.

This clonotype was seen repeatedly, ten times or more. The V and J genes are TRBV5-1 and TRBJ2-7; TRBD2 matches 8 bases. V dropped 0 bases and J dropped 2; count of bases not matched to a gene: 7. Germline V CDR1 and CDR2: SGHRS, YFSETQ. This CDR3 has 16 residues. CDR3 amino acids: CASSLAPRGVTYEQYF. The CDR3 nucleotides are TGCGCCAGCAGCTTGGCCCCGCGGGGGGTAACCTACGAGCAGTACTTC.

There are a few counts of this clonotype. The chain joins TRBV5-1 to TRBJ2-3; 8 positions agree with TRBD1. CDR1 and CDR2 (germline): SGHRS, YFSETQ. Trimming cost V 7 bases and J 6 bases; bases outside gene matches: 10. This CDR3 is built from 14 residues. The CDR3 protein is CASGKGQDLDTQYF. The CDR3, as DNA: TGCGCCAGCGGGAAGGGACAGGACCTCGATACGCAGTATTTT.

In its sample, this clonotype was seen a few times. The V gene is TRBV7-2, the J gene TRBJ2-3, with 8 bases lining up with TRBD2. This CDR3 has 15 residues. CDR1 SGHTA and CDR2 FQGNSA come from the germline V gene. The V and J ends lost 1 base and 5 bases, in that order; junction bases with no gene match: 5. The DNA of the CDR3 is TGTGCCAGCAGCTTAGAGGGACTAGGGTTAGATACGCAGTATTTT. It encodes CASSLEGLGLDTQYF. Supplemented by reference TRBV7-2 and TRBJ2-3, the full variable domain reads GAGVSQSPSNKVTEKGKDVELRCDPISGHTALYWYRQSLGQGLEFLIYFQGNSAPDKSGLPSDRFSAERTGGSVSTLTIQRTQQEDSAVYLCASSLEGLGLDTQYFGPGTRLTVL.

The V gene is TRBV12-3 or TRBV12-4, the J gene TRBJ2-2; D may be TRBD1 (6 bases). The CDR3 runs 14 residues. V was shortened by 3 bases and J by 5 bases, with 10 bases between the two germline ends. The CDR3 DNA follows: TGTGCCAGCAGTTTCAGGGGAGCTACCGGGGAGCTGTTTTTT. Translation: CASSFRGATGELFF.

The V gene is TRBV28, the J gene TRBJ2-7; 8 bases agree with TRBD1. The V gene's germline CDR1 is MDHEN and CDR2 SYDVKM. CDR3 size: 17 residues. With 6 bases clipped from V and 0 bases from J, the junction kept 13 bases outside the gene matches. CDR3 nucleotide sequence: TGTGCCAGCAGCTTACAACTAGGGACAGGCAGCTCCTACGAGCAGTACGTC. Translated, it gives CASSLQLGTGSSYEQYV.

This sequence joins TRBV4-3 and TRBJ2-3; D might be TRBD2 (7 bases). Germline CDR1 LGHNA, CDR2 YSLEER. V was pared by 11 bases and J by 4 bases, with 19 bases between. The CDR3 is made up of 14 amino acids. As DNA, the CDR3 is TGCGCCCCCGAGGGGGGGGGGAGACCAGATACGCAGTATTTT. This codes for CAPEGGGRPDTQYF.

This clonotype was seen only a few times. The chain recombines TRBV24-1 with TRBJ1-5; the D is unclear. There are 15 residues in the CDR3. Trimming left V 5 bases short and J 5 bases short, with 15 bases between. Germline CDR1 KGHDR, CDR2 SFDVKD. The CDR3: CATSVGSGNHQPQHF. Here the CDR3 DNA reads TGTGCCACCAGTGTGGGGTCAGGAAACCATCAGCCCCAGCATTTT.

In DNA form, the CDR3 reads TGTGCCAGTAGTGCCGGGGTGGAGACCGGGGAGCTGTTTTTT. It codes for CASSAGVETGELFF. This chain uses TRBV19 with TRBJ2-2, with TRBD2 as a possible D gene (5 bases). CDR1 LNHDA and CDR2 SQIVND come from the germline V gene (reference sequence). The CDR3 totals 14 residues. Deletions cut 5 bases from V and 5 bases from J, with 12 bases between.

This clonotype was detected ten times or more. The chain employs TRBV20-1 and TRBJ2-2; 8 bases are a match to TRBD2. V lost 6 bases and J lost 3; bases outside the gene matches: 9. The CDR3 contains 15 residues. Germline V gene data show CDR1 as DFQATT and CDR2 as SNEGSKA (reference sequence). The CDR3 DNA sequence: TGCAGTGCCCCCGCCGGCGGGGGGTACACCGGGGAGCTGTTTTTT. Translated, it gives CSAPAGGGYTGELFF.

On this clonotype itself: One base away lies a much larger clone, so this may be a sequencing read error. The gene calls are TRBV3-1 and TRBJ2-2; 7 bases are shared with TRBD1. Germline lookup yields CDR1 LGHDT and CDR2 YNNKEL (reference sequence). The CDR3 consists of 15 residues. Trimming at V came to 4 bases and at J to 1 base, leaving 3 bases not matched to a gene. CDR3 sequence: CASSPWDRNTGELFF. The CDR3 nucleotides are TGTGCCAGCAGCCCTTGGGACAGGAACACCGGGGAGCTGTTTTTT.

V and J are TRBV19 and TRBJ1-5; TRBD1 might be the D (6 bases). V was cut by 5 bases and J by 8 bases, with 19 bases left in between. This CDR3 region has 15 residues. CDR1 LNHDA and CDR2 SQIVND come from the germline V gene (reference sequence). The CDR3 sequence is CASSLYRDTAEPQHF. The CDR3 nucleotides are TGTGCCAGTAGTCTCTACCGGGACACGGCGGAGCCCCAGCATTTT.

This clonotype has a count of ten or more. The chain employs TRBV4-3 and TRBJ2-1, with 7 bases aligning to TRBD1. The V gene's germline CDR1 is LGHNA and CDR2 YSLEER. This CDR3 spans 19 amino acids. Unmatched junction bases numbered 21, after V lost 4 bases and J lost 6 bases. The CDR3 spells CASSRDRDTESSGGNEQFF. CDR3 nucleotides: TGCGCCAGCAGCCGAGACCGGGACACGGAATCATCAGGGGGCAATGAGCAGTTCTTC.

The table lists this clonotype with a few counts. The V and J genes are TRBV5-1 and TRBJ1-5, with D perhaps TRBD1 (5 bases). CDR1 and CDR2 (germline): SGHRS, YFSETQ. The CDR3 totals 15 residues. The V end was cut by 5 bases, the J end by 3 bases, with 15 bases between. CDR3 nucleotide sequence: TGCGCCAGCAGGAGGGACGGCGAAAACAATCAGCCCCAGCATTTT. As protein: CASRRDGENNQPQHF.

This clonotype was observed many times. V usage is TRBV5-1 and J usage is TRBJ2-1, with D perhaps TRBD2 (6 bases). V lost 0 bases and J 5 bases, leaving 12 bases between the germline ends. Germline V gene data show CDR1 as SGHRS and CDR2 as YFSETQ. The CDR3 is made up of 15 amino acids. The CDR3 bases are TGCGCCAGCAGCTTGGAAGCGGGCTGGAACAATGAGCAGTTCTTC. Protein sequence: CASSLEAGWNNEQFF.

This sequence joins TRBV28 and TRBJ1-6, with no clear D. The CDR3 extends over 14 amino acids. Germline CDR1 and CDR2: MDHEN and SYDVKM. Between the trimmed V and J ends, which lost 6 bases and 7 bases, there was a span of 13 bases. The CDR3 loop reads CASSPGYSNSPLHF. The CDR3 DNA reads as TGTGCCAGCAGCCCGGGCTACTCGAATTCACCCCTCCACTTT.